This TCR beta chain was sequenced during a study of response to subunit inactivated influenza vaccine. Whole-study results and caveats: Each seasonal influenza vaccination, the authors suggested, recruits few new T cells.

TCRdb re-analysed the RT-PCR reads in MiXCR, keeping a single row per CDR3 protein. The sample consists of about 620,000 distinct CDR3 sequences, around 11% of them appearing once. The junction had 5 bases not matched to a gene; V was cut back by 1 base and J by 7 bases. Germline CDR1 reads SGHVS; CDR2 reads FQNEAQ. The CDR3 totals 14 residues. This clonotype was counted many times. The antigen is unknown. Specimen: PBMCs from blood, collected on the day of vaccination. The chain is built from TRBV7-8 and TRBJ1-1; TRBD1 agrees at 8 bases. This clonotype was sampled from a man aged 50-59 years who received an inactivated influenza vaccine. The CDR3 is CASSLVTGGFEAFF. The CDR3 nucleotides are TGTGCCAGCAGCTTAGTTACAGGGGGTTTTGAAGCTTTCTTT.